This T cell receptor beta chain was documented in a study of vaccination effects on CD4 cells after COVID-19. The study's findings and limits: Whether induced by infection or by vaccine, clones showed marked clonal contraction late after vaccination.

The length of the CDR3 is 13 residues. Germline V gives CDR1 SQVTM, CDR2 ANQGSEA. V lost 6 bases and J lost 0, with 10 bases in between. The protocol was immunoSEQ multiplex PCR, while the TCRdb copy is restricted to in-frame clones and leaves out a portion. The top ten hold about 16% of the sample, which has about 40,000 clones, roughly 66% seen once. Points on this clone: Its antigen remains unidentified.

Viral peptide pools were used in the ViraFEST assay to expand antigen-specific CD4+ T cells, and sequencing came afterward. Isolation of CD4+ T cells took place after around 10 days of culture. None of the vaccinated had previously contracted SARS-CoV-2, and their nucleocapsid antibodies tested negative. The rearrangement links TRBV29-1 to TRBJ2-3; unclear D gene. This receptor was obtained from a human donor who received a COVID-19 vaccine. Source: CD4+ T cells from PBMCs cultured with HCoV-OC43 spike peptides, taken before COVID-19 vaccination. Subset denoted: HCoV-OC43 spike overlapping peptide pool stimulation. The CDR3 spells CSVNMGSTDTQYF. The CDR3 region has the DNA TGCAGCGTCAACATGGGGAGCACAGATACGCAGTATTTT.